This is a list of T cell receptor beta chains from one sample in a study of T cell clonotyping in hematopoietic cell transplantation. The method was immunoSEQ multiplex PCR; TCRdb's version includes in-frame clones alone and lacks a portion of them. The sample has some 14,000 clones, over 70% seen once. This specimen consisted of peripheral blood mononuclear cells, obtained before stem cell transplant. Every receptor here comes from a man aged 55 to 69 with acute myeloid leukemia. Some clones in this sample may be carry-over from other donors' samples. Each CDR3 is given with its conserved first and last residue. The D gene is left open where the match is weak. Clone sizes are given selectively: once, few, many, or a class where the clone is expanded.

cdr3_aa: CSVDWMGGTGELFF
cdr3_nt: TGCAGCGTTGATTGGATGGGGGGGACCGGGGAGCTGTTTTTT
clone_size: NA
v_call: TRBV29-1
j_call: TRBJ2-2
cdr3_length: 14
d_call: TRBD2

cdr3_aa: CASSLRGTRGYTF
cdr3_nt: TGTGCCAGCAGCTTACGAGGGACGAGAGGCTACACCTTC
clone_size: few
v_call: TRBV7-2
j_call: TRBJ1-2
cdr3_length: 13
d_call: NA

cdr3_aa: CASSLGGPAGETQYF
cdr3_nt: TGCGCCAGCAGCTTGGGGGGGCCTGCCGGAGAGACCCAGTACTTC
clone_size: NA
v_call: TRBV5-1
j_call: TRBJ2-5
cdr3_length: 15
d_call: NA

cdr3_aa: CASSEIITGNGYTF
cdr3_nt: TGTGCCAGCAGTGAAATAATAACAGGGAATGGCTACACCTTC
clone_size: NA
v_call: TRBV6-1
j_call: TRBJ1-2
cdr3_length: 14
d_call: NA

cdr3_aa: CASRLNGGGYNQPQHF
cdr3_nt: TGTGCCAGCCGCCTAAATGGGGGGGGCTACAATCAGCCCCAGCATTTT
clone_size: once
v_call: TRBV27
j_call: TRBJ1-5
cdr3_length: 16
d_call: NA

cdr3_aa: CASSLGQGGGLTGGYTF
cdr3_nt: TGTGCCAGCAGCTTGGGACAGGGAGGCGGTCTAACTGGTGGCTACACCTTC
clone_size: NA
v_call: TRBV5-5
j_call: TRBJ1-2
cdr3_length: 17
d_call: TRBD1

cdr3_aa: CASSLALGGGETQYF
cdr3_nt: TGTGCCAGCAGCTTGGCCCTAGGGGGCGGGGAGACCCAGTACTTC
clone_size: NA
v_call: TRBV5-4
j_call: TRBJ2-5
cdr3_length: 15
d_call: TRBD1

cdr3_aa: CSGRQDNTDTQYF
cdr3_nt: TGCAGCGGCCGACAGGACAACACAGATACGCAGTATTTT
clone_size: NA
v_call: TRBV29-1
j_call: TRBJ2-3
cdr3_length: 13
d_call: NA

cdr3_aa: CASSQDPYVSSGNTIYF
cdr3_nt: TGCGCCAGCAGCCAAGATCCGTATGTGAGCTCTGGAAACACCATATATTTT
clone_size: NA
v_call: TRBV4-3
j_call: TRBJ1-3
cdr3_length: 17
d_call: NA

cdr3_aa: CASSATSGPQFQYF
cdr3_nt: TGTGCCAGTAGTGCAACTAGCGGGCCCCAGTTCCAGTACTTC
clone_size: few
v_call: TRBV19
j_call: TRBJ2-5
cdr3_length: 14
d_call: TRBD2

cdr3_aa: CASPGPGREETQYF
cdr3_nt: TGTGCCAGCCCTGGTCCGGGACGGGAAGAGACCCAGTACTTC
clone_size: NA
v_call: TRBV7-3
j_call: TRBJ2-5
cdr3_length: 14
d_call: NA

cdr3_aa: CASRIGAVTYEQYF
cdr3_nt: TGTGCCAGCAGGATCGGCGCGGTCACCTACGAGCAGTACTTC
clone_size: NA
v_call: TRBV2
j_call: TRBJ2-7
cdr3_length: 14
d_call: NA

cdr3_aa: CSVEGEQIFPINNEQFF
cdr3_nt: TGCAGCGTTGAGGGCGAACAGATCTTCCCCATAAACAATGAGCAGTTCTTC
clone_size: NA
v_call: TRBV29-1
j_call: TRBJ2-1
cdr3_length: 17
d_call: NA

cdr3_aa: CASSYGQGSGNTIYF
cdr3_nt: TGTGCCAGCAGTTACGGACAGGGTAGTGGAAACACCATATATTTT
clone_size: few
v_call: TRBV6-6
j_call: TRBJ1-3
cdr3_length: 15
d_call: TRBD1

cdr3_aa: CASSRGDFGAKEQFF
cdr3_nt: TGCGCCAGCAGCCGGGGGGATTTTGGGGCTAAAGAGCAGTTCTTC
clone_size: NA
v_call: TRBV4-1
j_call: TRBJ2-1
cdr3_length: 15
d_call: NA

cdr3_aa: CASSGRTGAETQYF
cdr3_nt: TGTGCCAGCAGTGGTCGGACAGGGGCAGAGACCCAGTACTTC
clone_size: once
v_call: TRBV6-1
j_call: TRBJ2-5
cdr3_length: 14
d_call: TRBD1

cdr3_aa: CASSLHWGTGIYGYTF
cdr3_nt: TGTGCCAGCAGCTTACATTGGGGGACAGGAATCTATGGCTACACCTTC
clone_size: NA
v_call: TRBV7-2
j_call: TRBJ1-2
cdr3_length: 16
d_call: TRBD1

cdr3_aa: CASSQPTDSYEQYF
cdr3_nt: TGCGCCAGCAGCCAACCGACAGATTCCTACGAGCAGTACTTC
clone_size: NA
v_call: TRBV4-1
j_call: TRBJ2-7
cdr3_length: 14
d_call: NA

cdr3_aa: CASSQDRIDSEQFF
cdr3_nt: TGTGCCAGCAGCCAGGACAGGATTGATAGTGAGCAGTTCTTC
clone_size: NA
v_call: TRBV11-1
j_call: TRBJ2-1
cdr3_length: 14
d_call: TRBD1

cdr3_aa: CASSLGGMNTEAFF
cdr3_nt: TGTGCCAGCAGCTTAGGCGGGATGAACACTGAAGCTTTCTTT
clone_size: NA
v_call: TRBV7-9
j_call: TRBJ1-1
cdr3_length: 14
d_call: NA

cdr3_aa: CASSSDSHTEAFF
cdr3_nt: TGTGCCAGCAGCTCGGACAGTCATACTGAAGCTTTCTTT
clone_size: NA
v_call: TRBV5-4
j_call: TRBJ1-1
cdr3_length: 13
d_call: NA

cdr3_aa: CASSPTGGYGYTF
cdr3_nt: TGTGCCAGCAGCCCTACAGGGGGCTATGGCTACACCTTC
clone_size: NA
v_call: TRBV9
j_call: TRBJ1-2
cdr3_length: 13
d_call: TRBD1

cdr3_aa: CASSPGGWVYYSNQPQHF
cdr3_nt: TGTGCCAGCAGCCCAGGGGGCTGGGTCTACTATAGCAATCAGCCCCAGCATTTT
clone_size: NA
v_call: TRBV2
j_call: TRBJ1-5
cdr3_length: 18
d_call: TRBD1

cdr3_aa: CASSSRDIQYF
cdr3_nt: TGTGCCAGTTCTAGCAGAGACATTCAGTACTTC
clone_size: NA
v_call: TRBV19
j_call: TRBJ2-4
cdr3_length: 11
d_call: NA

cdr3_aa: CASQQVSYEQYF
cdr3_nt: TGTGCCAGCCAACAGGTATCCTACGAGCAGTACTTC
clone_size: NA
v_call: TRBV6-1
j_call: TRBJ2-7
cdr3_length: 12
d_call: NA

cdr3_aa: CASSQGVWSTGELFF
cdr3_nt: TGCGCCAGCAGCCAAGGGGTTTGGTCCACCGGGGAGCTGTTTTTT
clone_size: NA
v_call: TRBV4-1
j_call: TRBJ2-2
cdr3_length: 15
d_call: NA

cdr3_aa: CASSSGSSLNTEAFF
cdr3_nt: TGTGCCAGCAGCTCCGGATCCTCACTGAACACTGAAGCTTTCTTT
clone_size: NA
v_call: TRBV5-6
j_call: TRBJ1-1
cdr3_length: 15
d_call: NA

cdr3_aa: CASSKTGSDLLDTQYF
cdr3_nt: TGCGCCAGCAGCAAGACAGGGAGCGACCTCCTAGATACGCAGTATTTT
clone_size: NA
v_call: TRBV5-1
j_call: TRBJ2-3
cdr3_length: 16
d_call: TRBD1

cdr3_aa: CASRNGAQPYGYTF
cdr3_nt: TGTGCCAGCAGAAACGGGGCTCAGCCCTATGGCTACACCTTC
clone_size: NA
v_call: TRBV7-9
j_call: TRBJ1-2
cdr3_length: 14
d_call: NA

cdr3_aa: CASSGRDRVGQPQHF
cdr3_nt: TGTGCCAGCAGCGGGAGGGACAGGGTCGGTCAGCCCCAGCATTTT
clone_size: NA
v_call: TRBV11-2
j_call: TRBJ1-5
cdr3_length: 15
d_call: TRBD1

cdr3_aa: CASRKSWDNQETQYF
cdr3_nt: TGCGCCAGCAGGAAAAGCTGGGACAACCAAGAGACCCAGTACTTC
clone_size: NA
v_call: TRBV10-2
j_call: TRBJ2-5
cdr3_length: 15
d_call: NA

cdr3_aa: CASRGARSQDTEAFF
cdr3_nt: TGTGCCAGCAGGGGGGCCAGGAGTCAGGACACTGAAGCTTTCTTT
clone_size: NA
v_call: TRBV6-1
j_call: TRBJ1-1
cdr3_length: 15
d_call: NA

cdr3_aa: CASSQDRTGVWNSPLHF
cdr3_nt: TGCGCCAGCAGCCAGGACAGGACAGGAGTTTGGAATTCACCCCTCCACTTT
clone_size: NA
v_call: TRBV5-1
j_call: TRBJ1-6
cdr3_length: 17
d_call: TRBD1

cdr3_aa: CASSRERQGYGYTF
cdr3_nt: TGTGCCAGCAGCAGAGAACGACAGGGATATGGCTACACCTTC
clone_size: NA
v_call: TRBV21-1
j_call: TRBJ1-2
cdr3_length: 14
d_call: NA

cdr3_aa: CASRATGGRYSYTF
cdr3_nt: TGTGCCAGCAGGGCAACAGGGGGCCGGTATAGCTACACCTTC
clone_size: NA
v_call: TRBV2
j_call: TRBJ1-2
cdr3_length: 14
d_call: TRBD1